This T cell receptor beta chain was captured in a study of shared clonotypes between healthy human individuals. CDR1 SGHRS and CDR2 YFSETQ come from the germline V gene. The CDR3 has 15 residues. With V trimmed by 4 bases and J by 4 bases, 5 bases remained unmatched. CD45RO-negative, CCR7-selected cells formed the naive CD8 fraction, which excluded terminally differentiated effector memory CD45RA+ cells. Each subset's genomic DNA was shared equally among a number of immunoSEQ plates. Approximately 220 ng DNA, tens of thousands of T cell genomes, went into each sorted-subset replicate PCR. Clones were sequenced by immunoSEQ multiplex PCR, and TCRdb holds only the in-frame ones, with some missing. The sample lists roughly 2,000,000 clones, over 85% occurring once.

Specimen: naive CD8+ T cells sorted from blood. The TCR was taken from a young man in good health. The gene calls are TRBV5-1 and TRBJ1-2; 12 nucleotides line up with TRBD1. The CDR3 region has the DNA TGCGCCAGCAGCCCGGGACAGGGGGCTTTCTATGGCTACACCTTC. Its protein product is CASSPGQGAFYGYTF.